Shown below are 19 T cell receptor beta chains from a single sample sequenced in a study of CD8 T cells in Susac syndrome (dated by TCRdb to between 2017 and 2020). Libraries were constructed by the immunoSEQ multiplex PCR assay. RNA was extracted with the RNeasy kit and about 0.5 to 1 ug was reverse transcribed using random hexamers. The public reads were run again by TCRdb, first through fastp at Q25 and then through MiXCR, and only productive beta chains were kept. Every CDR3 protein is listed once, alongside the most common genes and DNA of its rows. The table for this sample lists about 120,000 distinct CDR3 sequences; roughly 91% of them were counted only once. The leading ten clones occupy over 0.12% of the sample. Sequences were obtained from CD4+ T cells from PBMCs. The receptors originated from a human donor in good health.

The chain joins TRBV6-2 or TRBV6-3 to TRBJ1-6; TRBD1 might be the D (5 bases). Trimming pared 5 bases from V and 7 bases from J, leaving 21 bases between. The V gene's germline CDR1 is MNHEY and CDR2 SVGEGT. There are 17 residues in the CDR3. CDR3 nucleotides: TGTGCCAGCAGTATCAGGGAGGCAGGTCGTGACAATTCACCCCTCCACTTT. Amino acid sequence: CASSIREAGRDNSPLHF.

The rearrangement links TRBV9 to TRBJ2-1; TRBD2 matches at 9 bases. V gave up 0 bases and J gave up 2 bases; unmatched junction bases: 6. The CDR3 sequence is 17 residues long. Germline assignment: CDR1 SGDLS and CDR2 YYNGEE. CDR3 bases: TGTGCCAGCAGCGTAGATGAGCGCGGGAGGGCCTACAATGAGCAGTTCTTC. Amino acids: CASSVDERGRAYNEQFF.

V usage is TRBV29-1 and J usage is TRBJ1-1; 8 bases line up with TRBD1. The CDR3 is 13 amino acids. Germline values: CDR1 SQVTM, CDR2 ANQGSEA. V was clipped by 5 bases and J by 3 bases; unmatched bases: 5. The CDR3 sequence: CSVRQGWDTEAFF. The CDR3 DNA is TGCAGCGTTAGACAGGGGTGGGACACTGAAGCTTTCTTT.

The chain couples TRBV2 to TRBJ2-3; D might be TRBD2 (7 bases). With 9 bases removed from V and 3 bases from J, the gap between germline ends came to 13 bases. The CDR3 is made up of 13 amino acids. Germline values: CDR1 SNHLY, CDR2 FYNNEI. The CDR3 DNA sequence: TGTGCCAGTGGGGGGGCAAGGACAGATACGCAGTATTTT. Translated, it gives CASGGARTDTQYF.

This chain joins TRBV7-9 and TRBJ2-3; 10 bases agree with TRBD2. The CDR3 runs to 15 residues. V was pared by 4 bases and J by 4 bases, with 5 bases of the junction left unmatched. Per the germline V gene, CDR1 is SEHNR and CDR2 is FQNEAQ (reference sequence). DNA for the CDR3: TGTGCCAGCAGCTCCGCTAGCGGGAGTCCAGATACGCAGTATTTT. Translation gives CASSSASGSPDTQYF. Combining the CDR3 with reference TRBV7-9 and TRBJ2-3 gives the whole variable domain DTGVSQNPRHKITKRGQNVTFRCDPISEHNRLYWYRQTLGQGPEFLTYFQNEAQLEKSRLLSDRFSAERPKGSFSTLEIQRTEQGDSAMYLCASSSASGSPDTQYFGPGTRLTVL.

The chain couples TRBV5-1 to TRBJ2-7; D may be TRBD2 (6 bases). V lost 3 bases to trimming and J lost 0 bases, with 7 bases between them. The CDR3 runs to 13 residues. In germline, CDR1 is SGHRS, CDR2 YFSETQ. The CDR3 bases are TGCGCCAGCAGCTGGGACTCCTCCTACGAGCAGTACTTC. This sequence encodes CASSWDSSYEQYF.

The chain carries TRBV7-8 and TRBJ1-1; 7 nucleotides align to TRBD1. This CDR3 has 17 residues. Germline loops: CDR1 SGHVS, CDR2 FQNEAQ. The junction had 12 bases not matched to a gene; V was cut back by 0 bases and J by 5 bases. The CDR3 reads CASSLASWEGAWTEAFF. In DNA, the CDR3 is TGTGCCAGCAGCTTAGCGAGTTGGGAGGGGGCATGGACTGAAGCTTTCTTT.

The CDR3 DNA follows: TGTGCCAGCAGCCAAGATCCAGGGTCTGGGGCCAACGTCCTGACTTTC. This sequence encodes CASSQDPGSGANVLTF. The chain uses TRBV3-1 and TRBJ2-6, with a tentative D call TRBD1 (5 bases). This CDR3 region has 16 residues. Germline V gene sequence: CDR1 LGHDT, CDR2 YNNKEL (reference sequence). V shed 0 bases and J shed 1 base, with 7 bases lying between them.

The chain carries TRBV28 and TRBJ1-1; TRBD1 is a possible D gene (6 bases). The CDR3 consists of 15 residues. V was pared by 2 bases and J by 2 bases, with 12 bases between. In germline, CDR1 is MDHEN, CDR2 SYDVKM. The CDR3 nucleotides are TGTGCCAGCAGTTTAATACCAGGGGATAACACTGAAGCTTTCTTT. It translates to CASSLIPGDNTEAFF.

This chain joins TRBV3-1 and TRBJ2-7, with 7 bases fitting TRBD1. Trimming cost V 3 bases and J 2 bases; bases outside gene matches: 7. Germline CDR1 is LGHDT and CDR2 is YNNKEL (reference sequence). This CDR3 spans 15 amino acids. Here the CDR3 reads CASSHWGQSTYEQYF. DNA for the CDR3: TGTGCCAGCAGCCATTGGGGACAGAGTACCTACGAGCAGTACTTC.

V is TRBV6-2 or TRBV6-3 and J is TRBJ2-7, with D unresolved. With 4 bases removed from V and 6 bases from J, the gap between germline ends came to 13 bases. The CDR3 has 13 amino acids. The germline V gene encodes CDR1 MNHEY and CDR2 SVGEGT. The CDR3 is CASSFSGPSEQYF. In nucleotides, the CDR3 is TGTGCCAGCAGTTTCTCGGGCCCAAGCGAGCAGTACTTC.

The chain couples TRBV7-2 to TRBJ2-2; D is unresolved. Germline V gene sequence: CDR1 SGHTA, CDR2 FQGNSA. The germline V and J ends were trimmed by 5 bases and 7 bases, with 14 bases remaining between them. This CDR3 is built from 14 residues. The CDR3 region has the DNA TGTGCCAGCAGCCCAAGTTCCAACGGCGGGGAGCTGTTTTTT. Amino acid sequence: CASSPSSNGGELFF.

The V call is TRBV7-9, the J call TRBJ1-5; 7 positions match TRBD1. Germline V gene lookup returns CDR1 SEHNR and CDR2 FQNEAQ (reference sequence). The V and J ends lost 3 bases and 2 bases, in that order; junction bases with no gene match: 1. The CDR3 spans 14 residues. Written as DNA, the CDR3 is TGTGCCAGCAGCTTTGGACAGGGCAATCAGCCCCAGCATTTT. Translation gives CASSFGQGNQPQHF. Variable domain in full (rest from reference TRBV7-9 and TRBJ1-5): DTGVSQNPRHKITKRGQNVTFRCDPISEHNRLYWYRQTLGQGPEFLTYFQNEAQLEKSRLLSDRFSAERPKGSFSTLEIQRTEQGDSAMYLCASSFGQGNQPQHFGDGTRLSIL.

This CDR3 is CASSLSMSRGNTEAFF. Written as DNA, the CDR3 is TGTGCCAGCAGCCTTAGCATGTCCAGGGGAAACACTGAAGCTTTCTTT. The chain carries TRBV7-2 and TRBJ1-1; a weak D match, TRBD1 (6 bases). The CDR3 sequence is 16 residues long. In germline, CDR1 is SGHTA, CDR2 FQGNSA. V lost 5 bases and J 2 bases, leaving 18 bases between the germline ends.

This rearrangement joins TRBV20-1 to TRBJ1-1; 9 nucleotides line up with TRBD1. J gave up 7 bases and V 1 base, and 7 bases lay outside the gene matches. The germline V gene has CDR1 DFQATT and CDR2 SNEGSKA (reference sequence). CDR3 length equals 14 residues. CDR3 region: CSARAEDRGLEAFF. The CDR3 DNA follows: TGCAGTGCTAGAGCCGAGGACAGGGGACTTGAAGCTTTCTTT.

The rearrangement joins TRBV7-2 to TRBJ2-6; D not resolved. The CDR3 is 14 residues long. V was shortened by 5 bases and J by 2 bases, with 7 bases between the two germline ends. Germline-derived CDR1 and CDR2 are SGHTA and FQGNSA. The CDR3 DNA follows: TGTGCCAGCAGCACACCGACTGGGGCCAACGTCCTGACTTTC. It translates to CASSTPTGANVLTF.

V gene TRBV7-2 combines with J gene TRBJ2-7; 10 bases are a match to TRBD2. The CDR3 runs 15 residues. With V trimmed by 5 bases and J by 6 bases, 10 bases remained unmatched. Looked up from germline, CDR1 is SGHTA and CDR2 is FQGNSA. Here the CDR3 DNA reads TGTGCCAGCAGCCCGAGAGCGGGAGGGCCTTCCGAGCAGTACTTC. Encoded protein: CASSPRAGGPSEQYF.

CDR3 in DNA: TGTGCCAGCAGTTTAGACCGAGCAACTAATGAAAAACTGTTTTTT. It is translated as CASSLDRATNEKLFF. This sequence joins TRBV28 and TRBJ1-4; D gene uncertain. The CDR3 consists of 15 residues. Trimming removed 2 bases from V and 0 bases from J, with 7 bases in between. Looked up from germline, CDR1 is MDHEN and CDR2 is SYDVKM. Supplemented by reference TRBV28 and TRBJ1-4, the full variable domain reads DVKVTQSSRYLVKRTGEKVFLECVQDMDHENMFWYRQDPGLGLRLIYFSYDVKMKEKGDIPEGYSVSREKKERFSLILESASTNQTSMYLCASSLDRATNEKLFFGSGTQLSVL.

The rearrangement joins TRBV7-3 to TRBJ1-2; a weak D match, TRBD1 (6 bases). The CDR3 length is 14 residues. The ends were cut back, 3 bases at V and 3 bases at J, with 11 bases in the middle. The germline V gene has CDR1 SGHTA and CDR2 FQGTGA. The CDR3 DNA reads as TGTGCCAGCAGCTTCAGGGGCGCCGACTATGGCTACACCTTC. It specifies CASSFRGADYGYTF.